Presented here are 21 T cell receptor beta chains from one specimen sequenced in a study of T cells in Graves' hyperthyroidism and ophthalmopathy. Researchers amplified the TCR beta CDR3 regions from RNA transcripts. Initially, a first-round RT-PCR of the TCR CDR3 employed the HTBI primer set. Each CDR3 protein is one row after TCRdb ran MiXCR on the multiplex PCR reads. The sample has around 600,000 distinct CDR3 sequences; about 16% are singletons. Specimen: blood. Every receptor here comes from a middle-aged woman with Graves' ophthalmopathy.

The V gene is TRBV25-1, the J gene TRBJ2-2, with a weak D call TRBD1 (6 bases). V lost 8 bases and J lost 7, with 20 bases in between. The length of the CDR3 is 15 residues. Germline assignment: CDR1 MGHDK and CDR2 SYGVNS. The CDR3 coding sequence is TGTGCCAGCGGGACACGCGAAGCTAGTGGCGGGGAGCTGTTTTTT. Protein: CASGTREASGGELFF.

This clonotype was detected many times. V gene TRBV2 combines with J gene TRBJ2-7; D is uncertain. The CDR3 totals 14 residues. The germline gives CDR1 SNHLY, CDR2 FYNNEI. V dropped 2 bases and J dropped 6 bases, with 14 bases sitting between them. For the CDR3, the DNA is TGTGCCAGCAGTGAACGCAGGAGTTCGACCGAGCAGTACTTC. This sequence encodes CASSERRSSTEQYF. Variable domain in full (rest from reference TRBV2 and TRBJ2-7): EPEVTQTPSHQVTQMGQEVILRCVPISNHLYFYWYRQILGQKVEFLVSFYNNEISEKSEIFDDQFSVERPDGSNFTLKIRSTKLEDSAMYFCASSERRSSTEQYFGPGTRLTVT.

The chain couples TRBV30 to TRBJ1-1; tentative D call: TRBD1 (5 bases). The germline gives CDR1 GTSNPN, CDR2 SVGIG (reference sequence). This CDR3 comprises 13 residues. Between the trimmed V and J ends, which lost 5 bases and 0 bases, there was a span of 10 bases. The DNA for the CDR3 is TGTGCCTGGCAAAGACAGCTGAACACTGAAGCTTTCTTT. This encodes CAWQRQLNTEAFF. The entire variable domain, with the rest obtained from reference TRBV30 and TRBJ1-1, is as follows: SQTIHQWPATLVQPVGSPLSLECTVEGTSNPNLYWYRQAAGRGLQLLFYSVGIGQISSEVPQNLSASRPQDRQFILSSKKLLLSDSGFYLCAWQRQLNTEAFFGQGTRLTVV.

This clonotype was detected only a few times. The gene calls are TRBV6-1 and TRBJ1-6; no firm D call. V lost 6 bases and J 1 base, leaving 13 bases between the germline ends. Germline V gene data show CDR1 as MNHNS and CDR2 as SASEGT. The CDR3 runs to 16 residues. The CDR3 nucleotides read TGTGCCAGCAGGTCCGAAGAAGCATCCTATAATTCACCCCTCCACTTT. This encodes CASRSEEASYNSPLHF.

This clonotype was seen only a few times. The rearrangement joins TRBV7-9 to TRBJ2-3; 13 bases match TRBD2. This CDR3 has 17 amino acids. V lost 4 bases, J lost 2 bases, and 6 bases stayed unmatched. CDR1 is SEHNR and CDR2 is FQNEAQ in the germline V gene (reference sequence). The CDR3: CASSSKTSGGHTDTQYF. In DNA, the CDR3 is TGTGCCAGCAGCTCAAAGACTAGCGGGGGGCACACAGATACGCAGTATTTT.

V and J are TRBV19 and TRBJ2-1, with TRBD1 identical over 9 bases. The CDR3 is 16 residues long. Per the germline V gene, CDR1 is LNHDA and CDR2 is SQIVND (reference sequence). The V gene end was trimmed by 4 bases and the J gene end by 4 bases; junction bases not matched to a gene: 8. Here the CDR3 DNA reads TGTGCCAGTAGTACGGGACAGGGTTTAGTTTACAATGAGCAGTTCTTC. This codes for CASSTGQGLVYNEQFF.

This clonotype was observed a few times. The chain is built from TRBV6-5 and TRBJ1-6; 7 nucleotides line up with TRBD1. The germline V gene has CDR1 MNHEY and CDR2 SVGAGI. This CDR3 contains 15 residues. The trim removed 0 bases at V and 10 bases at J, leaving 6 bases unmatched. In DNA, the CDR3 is TGTGCCAGCAGTTACTCGAGGACAGGAGGCTCACCCCTCCACTTT. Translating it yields CASSYSRTGGSPLHF.

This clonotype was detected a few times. The CDR3 sequence: CASGRTQETQYF. In nucleotides, the CDR3 is TGTGCCAGCGGGCGGACTCAAGAGACCCAGTACTTC. J is TRBJ2-5 and V is TRBV2; D might be TRBD2 (5 bases). V was clipped by 8 bases and J by 2 bases, with 9 bases between them. The germline gives CDR1 SNHLY, CDR2 FYNNEI. The CDR3 runs to 12 residues. The entire variable domain, with the rest obtained from reference TRBV2 and TRBJ2-5, is as follows: EPEVTQTPSHQVTQMGQEVILRCVPISNHLYFYWYRQILGQKVEFLVSFYNNEISEKSEIFDDQFSVERPDGSNFTLKIRSTKLEDSAMYFCASGRTQETQYFGPGTRLLVL.

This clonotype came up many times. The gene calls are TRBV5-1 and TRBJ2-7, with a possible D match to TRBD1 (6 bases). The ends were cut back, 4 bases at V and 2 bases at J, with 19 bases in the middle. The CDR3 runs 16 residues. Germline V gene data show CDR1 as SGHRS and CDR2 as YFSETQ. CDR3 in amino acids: CASSVVVAGETYEQYF. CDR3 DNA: TGCGCCAGCAGCGTGGTGGTGGCAGGGGAGACCTACGAGCAGTACTTC. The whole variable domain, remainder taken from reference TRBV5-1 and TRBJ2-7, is KAGVTQTPRYLIKTRGQQVTLSCSPISGHRSVSWYQQTPGQGLQFLFEYFSETQRNKGNFPGRFSGRQFSNSRSEMNVSTLELGDSALYLCASSVVVAGETYEQYFGPGTRLTVT.

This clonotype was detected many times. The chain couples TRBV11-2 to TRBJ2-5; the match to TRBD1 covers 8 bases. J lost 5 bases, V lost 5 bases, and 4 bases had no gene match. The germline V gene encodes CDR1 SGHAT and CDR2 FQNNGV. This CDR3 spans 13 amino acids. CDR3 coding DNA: TGTGCCAGCAGCCTGGGACAGGTGGAGACCCAGTACTTC. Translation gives CASSLGQVETQYF. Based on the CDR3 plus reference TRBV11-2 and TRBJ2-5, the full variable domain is EAGVAQSPRYKIIEKRQSVAFWCNPISGHATLYWYQQILGQGPKLLIQFQNNGVVDDSQLPKDRFSAERLKGVDSTLKIQPAKLEDSAVYLCASSLGQVETQYFGPGTRLLVL.

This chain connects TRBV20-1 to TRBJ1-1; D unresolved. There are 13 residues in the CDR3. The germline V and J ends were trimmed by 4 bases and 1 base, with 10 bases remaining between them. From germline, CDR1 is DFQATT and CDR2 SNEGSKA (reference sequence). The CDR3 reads CSAMQDGNTEAFF. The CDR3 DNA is TGCAGTGCTATGCAGGACGGGAACACTGAAGCTTTCTTT.

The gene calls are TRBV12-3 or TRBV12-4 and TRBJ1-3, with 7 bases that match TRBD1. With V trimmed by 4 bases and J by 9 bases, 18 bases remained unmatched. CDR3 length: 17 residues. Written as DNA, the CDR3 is TGTGCCAGCAGTTCCTTCCTGACGACAGGGAAGCGCGGCACCATATATTTT. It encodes CASSSFLTTGKRGTIYF.

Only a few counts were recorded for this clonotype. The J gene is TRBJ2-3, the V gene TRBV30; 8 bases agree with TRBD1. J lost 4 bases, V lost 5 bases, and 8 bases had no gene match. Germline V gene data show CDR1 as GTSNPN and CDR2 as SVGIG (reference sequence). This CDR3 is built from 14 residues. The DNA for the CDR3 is TGTGCCTGGGGAGGACAGGGAGGATCAGATACGCAGTATTTT. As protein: CAWGGQGGSDTQYF.

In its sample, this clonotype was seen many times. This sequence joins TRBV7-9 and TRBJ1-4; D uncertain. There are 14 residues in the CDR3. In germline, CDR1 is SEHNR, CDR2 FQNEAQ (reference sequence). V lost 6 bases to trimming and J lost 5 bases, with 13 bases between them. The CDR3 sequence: CASSLTTENEKLFF. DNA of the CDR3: TGTGCCAGCAGTCTTACTACAGAAAATGAAAAACTGTTTTTT.

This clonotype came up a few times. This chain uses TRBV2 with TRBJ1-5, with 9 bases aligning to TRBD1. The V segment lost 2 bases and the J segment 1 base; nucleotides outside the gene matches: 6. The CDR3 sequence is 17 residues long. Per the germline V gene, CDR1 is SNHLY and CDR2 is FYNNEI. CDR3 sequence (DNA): TGTGCCAGCAGTGAATTTACCGGGACAGGGAGCAATCAGCCCCAGCATTTT. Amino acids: CASSEFTGTGSNQPQHF.

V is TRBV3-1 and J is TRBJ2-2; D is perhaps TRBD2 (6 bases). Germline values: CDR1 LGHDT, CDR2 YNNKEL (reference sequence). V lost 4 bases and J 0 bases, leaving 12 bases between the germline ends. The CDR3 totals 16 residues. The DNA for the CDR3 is TGTGCCAGCAGCCTACCCGGGGGTGCGAACACCGGGGAGCTGTTTTTT. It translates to CASSLPGGANTGELFF.

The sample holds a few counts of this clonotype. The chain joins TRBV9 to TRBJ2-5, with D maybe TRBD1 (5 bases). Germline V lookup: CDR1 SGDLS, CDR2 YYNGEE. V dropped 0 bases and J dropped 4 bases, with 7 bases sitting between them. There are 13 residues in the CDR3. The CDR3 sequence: CASSVVTGETQYF. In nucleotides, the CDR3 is TGTGCCAGCAGCGTAGTCACAGGAGAGACCCAGTACTTC.

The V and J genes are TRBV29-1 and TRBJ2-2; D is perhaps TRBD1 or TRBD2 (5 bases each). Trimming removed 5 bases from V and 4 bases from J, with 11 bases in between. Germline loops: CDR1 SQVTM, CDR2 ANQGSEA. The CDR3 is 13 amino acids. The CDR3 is CSVRGARTGELFF. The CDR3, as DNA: TGCAGCGTTCGAGGGGCTCGCACCGGGGAGCTGTTTTTT.

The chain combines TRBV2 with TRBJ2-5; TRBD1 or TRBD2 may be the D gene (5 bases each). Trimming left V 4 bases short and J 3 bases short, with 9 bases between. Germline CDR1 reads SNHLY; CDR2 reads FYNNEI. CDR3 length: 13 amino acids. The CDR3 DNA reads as TGTGCCAGCAGTGGGGACGGAGAAGAGACCCAGTACTTC. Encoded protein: CASSGDGEETQYF.

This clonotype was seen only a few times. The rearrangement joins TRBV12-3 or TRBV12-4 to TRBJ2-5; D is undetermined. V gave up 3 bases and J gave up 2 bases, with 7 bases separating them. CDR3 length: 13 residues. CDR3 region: CASSFQMQETQYF. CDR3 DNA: TGTGCCAGCAGTTTTCAGATGCAAGAGACCCAGTACTTC.

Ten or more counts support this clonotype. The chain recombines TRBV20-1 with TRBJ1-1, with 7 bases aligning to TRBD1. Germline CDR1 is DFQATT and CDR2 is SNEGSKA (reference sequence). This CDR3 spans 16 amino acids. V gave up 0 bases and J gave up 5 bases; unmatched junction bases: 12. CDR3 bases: TGCAGTGCTAGAGATGGTCGGACAGGCGGCCGAACTGAAGCTTTCTTT. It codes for CSARDGRTGGRTEAFF.